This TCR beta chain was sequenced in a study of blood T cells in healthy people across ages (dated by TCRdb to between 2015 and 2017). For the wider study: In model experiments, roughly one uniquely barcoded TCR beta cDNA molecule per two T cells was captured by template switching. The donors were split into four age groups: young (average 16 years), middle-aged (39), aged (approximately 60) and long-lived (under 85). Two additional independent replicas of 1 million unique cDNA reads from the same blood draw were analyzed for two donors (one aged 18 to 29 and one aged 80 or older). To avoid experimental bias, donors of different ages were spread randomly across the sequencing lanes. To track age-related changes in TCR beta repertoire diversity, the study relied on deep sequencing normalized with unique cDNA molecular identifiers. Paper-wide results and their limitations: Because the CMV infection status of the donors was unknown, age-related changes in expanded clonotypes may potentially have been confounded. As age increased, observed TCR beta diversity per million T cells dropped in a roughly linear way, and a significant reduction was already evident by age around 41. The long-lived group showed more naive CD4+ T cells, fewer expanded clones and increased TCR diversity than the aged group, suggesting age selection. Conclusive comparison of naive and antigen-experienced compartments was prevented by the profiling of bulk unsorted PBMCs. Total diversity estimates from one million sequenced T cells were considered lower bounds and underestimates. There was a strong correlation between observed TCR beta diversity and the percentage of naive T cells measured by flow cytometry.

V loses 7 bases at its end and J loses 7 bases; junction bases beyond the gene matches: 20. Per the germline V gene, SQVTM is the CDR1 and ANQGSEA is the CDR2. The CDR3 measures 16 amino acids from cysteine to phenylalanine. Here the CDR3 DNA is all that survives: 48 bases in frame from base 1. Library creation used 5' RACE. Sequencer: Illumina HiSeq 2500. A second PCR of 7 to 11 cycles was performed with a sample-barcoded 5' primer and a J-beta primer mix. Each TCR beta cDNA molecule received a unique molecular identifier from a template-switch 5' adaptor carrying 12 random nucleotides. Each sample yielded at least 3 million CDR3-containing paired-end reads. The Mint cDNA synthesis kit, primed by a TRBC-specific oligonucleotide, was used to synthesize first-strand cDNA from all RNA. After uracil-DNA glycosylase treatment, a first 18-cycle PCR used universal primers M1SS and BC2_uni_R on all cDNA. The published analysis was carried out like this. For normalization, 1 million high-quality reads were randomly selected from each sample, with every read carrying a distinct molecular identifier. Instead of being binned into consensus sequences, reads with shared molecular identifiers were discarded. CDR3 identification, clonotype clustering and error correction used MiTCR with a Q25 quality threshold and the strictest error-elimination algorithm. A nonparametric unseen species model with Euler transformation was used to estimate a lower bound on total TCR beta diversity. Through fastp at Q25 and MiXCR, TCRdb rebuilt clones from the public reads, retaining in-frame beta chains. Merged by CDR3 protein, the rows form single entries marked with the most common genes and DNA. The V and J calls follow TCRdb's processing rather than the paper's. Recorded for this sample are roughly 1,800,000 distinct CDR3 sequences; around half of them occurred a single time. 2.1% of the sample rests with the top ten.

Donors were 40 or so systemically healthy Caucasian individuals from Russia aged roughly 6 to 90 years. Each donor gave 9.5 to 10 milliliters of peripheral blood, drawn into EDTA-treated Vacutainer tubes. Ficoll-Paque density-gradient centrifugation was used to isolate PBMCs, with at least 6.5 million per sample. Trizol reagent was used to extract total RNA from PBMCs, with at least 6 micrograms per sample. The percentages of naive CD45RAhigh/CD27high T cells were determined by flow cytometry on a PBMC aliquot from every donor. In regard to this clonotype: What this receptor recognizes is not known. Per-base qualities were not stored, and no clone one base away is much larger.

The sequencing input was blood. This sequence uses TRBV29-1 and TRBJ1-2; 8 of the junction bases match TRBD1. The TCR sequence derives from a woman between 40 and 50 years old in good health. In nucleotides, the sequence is TGCAGCGCCGTAGAAGGGACAGGCGGACCTGGGGCTGGCTACACCTTC. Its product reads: CSAVEGTGGPGAGYTF.